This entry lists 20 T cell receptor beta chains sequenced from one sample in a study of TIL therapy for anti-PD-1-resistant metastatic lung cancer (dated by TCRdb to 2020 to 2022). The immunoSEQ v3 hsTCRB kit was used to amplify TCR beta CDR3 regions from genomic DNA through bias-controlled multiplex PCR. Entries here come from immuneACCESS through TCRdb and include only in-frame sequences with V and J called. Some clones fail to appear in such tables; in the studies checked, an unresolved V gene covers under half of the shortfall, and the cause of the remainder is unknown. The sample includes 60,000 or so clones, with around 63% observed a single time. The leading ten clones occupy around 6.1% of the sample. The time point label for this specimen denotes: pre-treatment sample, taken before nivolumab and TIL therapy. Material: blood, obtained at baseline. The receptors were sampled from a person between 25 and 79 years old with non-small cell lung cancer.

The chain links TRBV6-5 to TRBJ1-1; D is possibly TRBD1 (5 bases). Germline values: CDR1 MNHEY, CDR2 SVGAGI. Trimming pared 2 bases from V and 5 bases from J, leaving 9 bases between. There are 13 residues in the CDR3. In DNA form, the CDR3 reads TGTGCCAGCAGTTACGTTCGGGGGACTGAAGCTTTCTTT. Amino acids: CASSYVRGTEAFF.

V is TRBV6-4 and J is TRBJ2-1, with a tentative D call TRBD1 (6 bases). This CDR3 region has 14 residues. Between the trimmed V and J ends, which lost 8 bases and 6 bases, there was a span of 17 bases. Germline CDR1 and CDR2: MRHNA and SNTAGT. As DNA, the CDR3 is TGTGCCAGCGGTGCAGGGGTTTGGAGCAATGAGCAGTTCTTC. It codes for CASGAGVWSNEQFF.

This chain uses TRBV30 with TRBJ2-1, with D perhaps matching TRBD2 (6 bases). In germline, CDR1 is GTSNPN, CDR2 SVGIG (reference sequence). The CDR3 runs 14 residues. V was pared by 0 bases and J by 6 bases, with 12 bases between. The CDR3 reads CAWSVRVGGNEQFF. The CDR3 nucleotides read TGTGCCTGGAGTGTCAGGGTGGGGGGCAATGAGCAGTTCTTC.

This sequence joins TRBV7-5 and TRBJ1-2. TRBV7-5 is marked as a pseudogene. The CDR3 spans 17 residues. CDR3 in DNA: TGTGCCAGAAGTCGACCTAGGGACCCCAGACCAATATGCGGCTACACCTTC. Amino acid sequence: CARSRPRDPRPICGYTF.

The DNA for the CDR3 is TGTGCCAGCACTCCGGGACAGGGGTATGGCTACACCTTC. Protein sequence: CASTPGQGYGYTF. The chain joins TRBV5-5 to TRBJ1-2; 10 nucleotides match TRBD1. CDR1 SGHKS and CDR2 YYEKEE come from the germline V gene (reference sequence). This CDR3 is 13 amino acids long. After removal of 6 bases from V and 5 bases from J, the junction contained 4 bases not matched to a gene.

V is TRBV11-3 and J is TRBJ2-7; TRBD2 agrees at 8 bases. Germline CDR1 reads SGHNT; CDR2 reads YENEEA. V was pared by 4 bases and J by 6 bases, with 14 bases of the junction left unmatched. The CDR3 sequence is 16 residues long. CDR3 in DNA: TGTGCCAGCAGCTCCCTACAGGTCCCCGGGAGGGTCGAGCAGTACTTC. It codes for CASSSLQVPGRVEQYF.

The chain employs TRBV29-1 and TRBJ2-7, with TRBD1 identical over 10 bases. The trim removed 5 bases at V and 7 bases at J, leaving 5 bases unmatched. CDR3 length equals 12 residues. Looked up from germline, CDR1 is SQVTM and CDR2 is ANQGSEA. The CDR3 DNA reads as TGCAGCGTTACAGGGACAGGGGTTGAGCAGTACTTC. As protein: CSVTGTGVEQYF.

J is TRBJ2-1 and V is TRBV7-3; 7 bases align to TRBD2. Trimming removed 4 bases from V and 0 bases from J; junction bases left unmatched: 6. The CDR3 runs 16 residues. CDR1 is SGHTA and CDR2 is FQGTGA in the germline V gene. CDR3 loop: CASSSKAGYSYNEQFF. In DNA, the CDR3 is TGTGCCAGCAGCTCCAAAGCGGGATACTCCTACAATGAGCAGTTCTTC.

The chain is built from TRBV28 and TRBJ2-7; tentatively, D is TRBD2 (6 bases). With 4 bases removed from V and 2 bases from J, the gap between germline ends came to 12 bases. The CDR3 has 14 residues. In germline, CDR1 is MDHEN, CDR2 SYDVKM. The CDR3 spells CASSWGLGAYEQYF. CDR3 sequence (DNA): TGTGCCAGCAGTTGGGGACTGGGCGCCTACGAGCAGTACTTC.

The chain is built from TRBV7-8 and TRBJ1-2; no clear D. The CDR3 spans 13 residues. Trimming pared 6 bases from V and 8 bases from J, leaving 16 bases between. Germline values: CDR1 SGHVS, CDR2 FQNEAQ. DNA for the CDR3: TGTGCCAGCAGTCCCGGGCCCCAGTGGGGCTACACCTTC. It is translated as CASSPGPQWGYTF. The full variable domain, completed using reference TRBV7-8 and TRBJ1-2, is GAGVSQSPRYKVAKRGQDVALRCDPISGHVSLFWYQQALGQGPEFLTYFQNEAQLDKSGLPSDRFFAERPEGSVSTLKIQRTQQEDSAVYLCASSPGPQWGYTFGSGTRLTVV.

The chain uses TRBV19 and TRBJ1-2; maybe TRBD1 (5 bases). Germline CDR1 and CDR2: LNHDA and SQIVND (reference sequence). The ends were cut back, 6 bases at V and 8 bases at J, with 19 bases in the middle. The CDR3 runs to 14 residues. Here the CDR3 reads CASRGWKGAEGYTF. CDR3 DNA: TGTGCCAGTAGGGGGTGGAAAGGGGCAGAGGGCTACACCTTC.

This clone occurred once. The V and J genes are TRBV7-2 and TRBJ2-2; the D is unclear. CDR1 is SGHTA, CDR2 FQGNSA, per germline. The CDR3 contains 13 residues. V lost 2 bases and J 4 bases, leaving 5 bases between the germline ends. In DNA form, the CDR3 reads TGTGCCAGCAGCTTACAGCTCACCGGGGAGCTGTTTTTT. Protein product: CASSLQLTGELFF.

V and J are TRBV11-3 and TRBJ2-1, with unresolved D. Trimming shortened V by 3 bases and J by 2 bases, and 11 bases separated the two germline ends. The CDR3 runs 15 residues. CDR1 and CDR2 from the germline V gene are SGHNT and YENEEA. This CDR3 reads CASSLSDPTYNEQFF. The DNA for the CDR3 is TGTGCCAGCAGCTTGTCTGACCCGACCTACAATGAGCAGTTCTTC.

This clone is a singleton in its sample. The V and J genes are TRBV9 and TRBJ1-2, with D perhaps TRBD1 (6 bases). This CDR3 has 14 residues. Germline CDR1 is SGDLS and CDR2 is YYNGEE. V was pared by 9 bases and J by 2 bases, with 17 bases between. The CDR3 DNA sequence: TGTGCCAAGGGCCCTTACCAGGGGAACTATGGCTACACCTTC. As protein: CAKGPYQGNYGYTF. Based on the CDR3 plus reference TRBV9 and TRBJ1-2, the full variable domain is DSGVTQTPKHLITATGQRVTLRCSPRSGDLSVYWYQQSLDQGLQFLIQYYNGEERAKGNILERFSAQQFPDLHSELNLSSLELGDSALYFCAKGPYQGNYGYTFGSGTRLTVV.

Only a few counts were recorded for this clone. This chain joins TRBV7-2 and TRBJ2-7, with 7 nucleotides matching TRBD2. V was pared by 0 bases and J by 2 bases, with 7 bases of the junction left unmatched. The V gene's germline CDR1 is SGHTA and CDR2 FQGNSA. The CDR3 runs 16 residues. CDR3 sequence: CASSLASGTFTYEQYF. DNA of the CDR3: TGTGCCAGCAGCTTAGCCAGCGGGACTTTCACCTACGAGCAGTACTTC.

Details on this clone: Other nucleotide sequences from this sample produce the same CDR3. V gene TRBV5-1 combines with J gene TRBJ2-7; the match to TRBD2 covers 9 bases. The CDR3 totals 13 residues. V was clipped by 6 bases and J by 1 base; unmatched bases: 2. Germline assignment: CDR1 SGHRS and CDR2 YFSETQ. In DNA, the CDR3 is TGCGCCAGCAAAGCGGGGGGATCCTACGAGCAGTACTTC. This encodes CASKAGGSYEQYF.

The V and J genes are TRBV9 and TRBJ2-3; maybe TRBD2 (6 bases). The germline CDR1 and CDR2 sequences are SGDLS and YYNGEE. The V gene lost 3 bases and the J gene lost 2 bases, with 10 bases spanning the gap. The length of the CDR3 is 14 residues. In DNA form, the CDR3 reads TGTGCCAGCAGCGAGGGACTCCACACAGATACGCAGTATTTT. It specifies CASSEGLHTDTQYF.

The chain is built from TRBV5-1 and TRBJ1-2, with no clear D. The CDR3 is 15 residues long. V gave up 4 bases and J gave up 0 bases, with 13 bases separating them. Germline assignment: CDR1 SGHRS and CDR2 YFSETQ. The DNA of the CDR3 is TGCGCCAGCAGCCCCTCAGGTGGGGCTAACTATGGCTACACCTTC. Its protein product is CASSPSGGANYGYTF.

As DNA, the CDR3 is TGTGCCAGCAGCTCGACTTTCTCCAGGGGCAATGAGCAGTTCTTC. Encoded protein: CASSSTFSRGNEQFF. This chain links TRBV7-6 with TRBJ2-1, with D tentatively TRBD1 (6 bases). V lost 4 bases and J 6 bases, leaving 16 bases between the germline ends. The CDR3 is made up of 15 amino acids. CDR1 is SGHVS, CDR2 FNYEAQ, per germline.

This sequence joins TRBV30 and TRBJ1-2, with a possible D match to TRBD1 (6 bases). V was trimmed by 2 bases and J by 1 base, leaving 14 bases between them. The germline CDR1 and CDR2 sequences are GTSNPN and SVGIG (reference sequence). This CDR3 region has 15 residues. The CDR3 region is CAWSPGTLRNYGYTF. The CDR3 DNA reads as TGTGCCTGGAGTCCCGGGACACTTCGTAACTATGGCTACACCTTC.